This TCR beta chain originates from a study of cytomegalovirus exposure and HLA in healthy donors. Findings of the study overall: Later, an analysis showed that TCR beta chains associated with HLA were more clonally expanded than others that were equally common. A missense DCLRE1C variant was associated with V- and J-gene trimming of TCR beta chains in a later analysis, and an independent cohort replicated the association. Rarity marked most TCR sequences, yet some public TCRs occurred in many donors.

The PCR ran on 60 Vbeta and 13 Jbeta primers. Under the authors' procedure: Counted up in a later analysis, unique TCR beta chains came to about 80 million, with around 12 million shared. Sequenced by immunoSEQ multiplex PCR; TCRdb stores in-frame clones only, minus some. The V and J calls and clone size come from that table; D and trimming were worked out from the DNA. The sample's table shows about 65,000 clones. A word on this clone: Antigen specificity is unknown.

The TCR originated in a boy under 18 in good health and CMV-seronegative. The sequenced sample was PBMCs.

The CDR3 DNA reads TGTGCCAGCAGTCCTAGCGGGACCGCCGGGGGGACGCAGTATTTT. It codes for CASSPSGTAGGTQYF. The chain is built from TRBV14 and TRBJ2-3; 9 nucleotides line up with TRBD2. With V trimmed by 6 bases and J by 9 bases, 13 bases remained unmatched. This CDR3 has 15 residues. Per the germline V gene, CDR1 is SGHDN and CDR2 is FVKESK.